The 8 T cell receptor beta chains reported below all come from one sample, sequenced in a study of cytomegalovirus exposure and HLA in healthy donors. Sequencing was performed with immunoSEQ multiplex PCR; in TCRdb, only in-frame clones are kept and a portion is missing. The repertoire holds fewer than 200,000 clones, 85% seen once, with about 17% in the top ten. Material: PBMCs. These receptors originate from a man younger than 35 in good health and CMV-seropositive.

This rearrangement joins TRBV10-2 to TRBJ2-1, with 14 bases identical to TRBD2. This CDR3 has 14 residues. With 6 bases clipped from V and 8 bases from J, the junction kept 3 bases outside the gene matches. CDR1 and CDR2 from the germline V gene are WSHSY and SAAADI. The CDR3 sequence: CASRGLAGVDEQFF. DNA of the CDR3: TGCGCCAGCAGGGGACTAGCGGGAGTCGATGAGCAGTTCTTC.

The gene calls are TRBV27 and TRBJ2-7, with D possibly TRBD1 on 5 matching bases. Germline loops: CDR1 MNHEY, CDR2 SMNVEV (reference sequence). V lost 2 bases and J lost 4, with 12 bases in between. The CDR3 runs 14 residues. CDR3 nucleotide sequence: TGTGCCAGCAGTTTACATACAGGCACGTACGAGCAGTACTTC. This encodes CASSLHTGTYEQYF.

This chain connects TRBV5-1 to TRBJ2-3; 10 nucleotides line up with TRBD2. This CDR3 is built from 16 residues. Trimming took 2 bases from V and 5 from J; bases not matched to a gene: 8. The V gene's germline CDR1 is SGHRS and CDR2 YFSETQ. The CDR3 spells CASSFGASGSQDTQYF. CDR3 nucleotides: TGCGCCAGCAGCTTCGGGGCTAGCGGGAGTCAAGATACGCAGTATTTT.

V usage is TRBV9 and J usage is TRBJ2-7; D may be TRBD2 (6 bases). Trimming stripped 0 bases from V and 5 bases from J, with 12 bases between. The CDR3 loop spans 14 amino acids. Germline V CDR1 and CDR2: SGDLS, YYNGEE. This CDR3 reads CASSVGGDLNEQYF. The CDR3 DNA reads TGTGCCAGCAGCGTAGGGGGGGACCTCAACGAGCAGTACTTC.

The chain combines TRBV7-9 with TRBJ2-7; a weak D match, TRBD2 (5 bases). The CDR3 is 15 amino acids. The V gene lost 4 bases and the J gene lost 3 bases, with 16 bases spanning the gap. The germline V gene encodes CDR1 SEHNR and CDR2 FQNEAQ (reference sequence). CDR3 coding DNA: TGTGCCAGCAGCTCCGGGGATGGGAGATTCTACGAGCAGTACTTC. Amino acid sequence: CASSSGDGRFYEQYF.

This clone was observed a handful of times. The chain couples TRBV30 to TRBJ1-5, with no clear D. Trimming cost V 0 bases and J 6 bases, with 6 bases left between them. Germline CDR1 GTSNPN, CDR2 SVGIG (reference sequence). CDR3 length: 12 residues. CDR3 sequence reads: CAWSVEGQPQHF. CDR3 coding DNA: TGTGCCTGGAGTGTTGAGGGTCAGCCCCAGCATTTT.

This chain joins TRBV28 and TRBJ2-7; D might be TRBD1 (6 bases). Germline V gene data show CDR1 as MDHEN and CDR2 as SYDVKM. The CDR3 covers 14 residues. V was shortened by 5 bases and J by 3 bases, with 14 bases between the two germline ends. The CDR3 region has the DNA TGTGCCAGCAGTAGAGGGGGACGAGTCTACGAGCAGTACTTC. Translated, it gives CASSRGGRVYEQYF.

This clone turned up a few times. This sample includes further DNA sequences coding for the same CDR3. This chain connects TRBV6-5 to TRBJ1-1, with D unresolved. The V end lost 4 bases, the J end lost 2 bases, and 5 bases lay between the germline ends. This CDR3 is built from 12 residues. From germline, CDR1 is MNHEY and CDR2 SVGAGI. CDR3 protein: CASSLANTEAFF. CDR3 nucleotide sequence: TGTGCCAGCAGTTTGGCCAACACTGAAGCTTTCTTT.